The 19 T cell receptor beta chains listed next were all sequenced from one sample in a study of blood T cells in healthy people across ages. Combining a sample-barcoded 5' primer with a J-beta primer mix, a second PCR ran for roughly 7 to 12 cycles. TCRdb itself ran the 5' RACE reads through MiXCR, one entry per CDR3 protein. This table has 1.5 million to 2 million distinct CDR3 sequences, around half appearing once. Sequenced input: blood. The source is a woman in her thirties or forties in good health.

This clonotype occurred a few times. J is TRBJ2-2 and V is TRBV6-5, with D hard to call. Per the germline V gene, CDR1 is MNHEY and CDR2 is SVGAGI. Trimming pared 0 bases from V and 7 bases from J, leaving 15 bases between. There are 16 residues in the CDR3. The CDR3 here is CASSYSTVLRSGELFF. CDR3 coding DNA: TGTGCCAGCAGTTACTCGACGGTACTCCGGAGCGGGGAGCTGTTTTTT.

This chain uses TRBV5-1 with TRBJ2-7; 9 bases are a match to TRBD1. This CDR3 spans 14 amino acids. CDR1 SGHRS and CDR2 YFSETQ come from the germline V gene. J lost 6 bases, V lost 3 bases, and 7 bases had no gene match. The CDR3 coding sequence is TGCGCCAGCAGCTGGGGGACAGGGTTGGCCGAGCAGTACTTC. Its protein is CASSWGTGLAEQYF.

The chain is built from TRBV6-2 or TRBV6-3 and TRBJ2-1; 10 nucleotides agree with TRBD2. V was pared by 0 bases and J by 9 bases, with 11 bases of the junction left unmatched. Germline assignment: CDR1 MNHEY and CDR2 SVGEGT. The CDR3 spans 17 residues. CDR3 in DNA: TGTGCCAGCAGTTACTCGAACCTAGCGGGGGCTCGGGGTGAGCAGTTCTTC. Its protein product is CASSYSNLAGARGEQFF.

The chain uses TRBV6-2 or TRBV6-3 and TRBJ2-1; 8 positions agree with TRBD2. Per germline, CDR1 MNHEY and CDR2 SVGEGT. CDR3 length: 17 amino acids. J gave up 5 bases and V 2 bases, and 11 bases lay outside the gene matches. The CDR3 spells CASSYAPGGGRNNEQFF. DNA of the CDR3: TGTGCCAGCAGTTACGCCCCCGGGGGGGGCCGCAACAATGAGCAGTTCTTC.

This clonotype came up a few times. J is TRBJ2-3 and V is TRBV5-1; no clear D. Per the germline V gene, CDR1 is SGHRS and CDR2 is YFSETQ. Trimming removed 1 base from V and 0 bases from J, with 12 bases in between. The CDR3 is 16 amino acids. CDR3 nucleotides: TGCGCCAGCAGCTTGCAGAGTACCCTTAGCACAGATACGCAGTATTTT. Translated: CASSLQSTLSTDTQYF.

The V gene is TRBV11-2, the J gene TRBJ2-1; 10 positions match TRBD2. V was pared by 4 bases and J by 5 bases, with 5 bases of the junction left unmatched. The CDR3 consists of 15 residues. Germline V gene sequence: CDR1 SGHAT, CDR2 FQNNGV. As DNA, the CDR3 is TGTGCCAGCAGCTCCGAGCGGGGGGGCCACAATGAGCAGTTCTTC. Its translation: CASSSERGGHNEQFF.

The chain combines TRBV7-9 with TRBJ2-1; TRBD2 agrees at 8 bases. This CDR3 is built from 17 residues. From germline, CDR1 is SEHNR and CDR2 FQNEAQ (reference sequence). The ends lost 5 bases at V and 0 bases at J; junction bases unmatched: 9. The CDR3 region is CASSHRLAQSSYNEQFF. In nucleotides, the CDR3 is TGTGCCAGCAGCCACAGACTAGCGCAGAGCTCCTACAATGAGCAGTTCTTC.

The chain couples TRBV5-1 to TRBJ2-6; tentatively, D is TRBD1 (5 bases). Germline lookup yields CDR1 SGHRS and CDR2 YFSETQ. Trimming pared 1 base from V and 4 bases from J, leaving 15 bases between. This CDR3 spans 17 amino acids. CDR3 nucleotide sequence: TGCGCCAGCAGCTTGATTTTGGCAGGGATCGGGGCCAACGTCCTGACTTTC. The encoded protein is CASSLILAGIGANVLTF.

The V and J genes are TRBV29-1 and TRBJ2-2, with D possibly called TRBD1 or TRBD2 (5 bases each). The germline V gene has CDR1 SQVTM and CDR2 ANQGSEA. The CDR3 length is 14 residues. Between the trimmed V and J ends, which lost 2 bases and 5 bases, there was a span of 12 bases. CDR3 amino acids: CSVESGRRTGELFF. CDR3 in DNA: TGCAGCGTTGAATCGGGGCGCAGGACCGGGGAGCTGTTTTTT.

The genes are TRBV5-1 and TRBJ2-4, with TRBD2 as a possible D gene (6 bases). Gene TRBJ2-5 matches the end of the DNA better, so the J call may be wrong. This CDR3 is built from 16 residues. Germline V gives CDR1 SGHRS, CDR2 YFSETQ. The DNA for the CDR3 is TGCGCCAGCAGCCCCTTTGGAGGGTTAGTGGGAGAGACCCAGTACTTC. Residues: CASSPFGGLVGETQYF.

The chain recombines TRBV7-2 with TRBJ2-5; TRBD1 matches 8 bases. The tail of the sequence fits TRBJ2-7 better, so the J call may be wrong. From germline, CDR1 is SGHTA and CDR2 FQGNSA. The CDR3 is made up of 15 amino acids. The CDR3 coding sequence is TGTGCCAGCAGTCTACCCCGGACAGGGACCTACGAGCAGTACTTC. Translating gives CASSLPRTGTYEQYF.

This clonotype appeared a few times. The genes are TRBV28 and TRBJ2-1; 13 bases map to TRBD2. CDR3 length: 15 residues. V shed 4 bases and J 5 bases; nucleotides not matched to a gene: 2. Germline V gene data show CDR1 as MDHEN and CDR2 as SYDVKM. CDR3 protein: CASSWGLAGNNEQFF. The CDR3 region has the DNA TGTGCCAGCAGTTGGGGACTAGCGGGGAACAATGAGCAGTTCTTC.

The chain uses TRBV6-2 or TRBV6-3 and TRBJ2-3; D is perhaps TRBD1 (6 bases). V shed 6 bases and J shed 5 bases, with 18 bases lying between them. The CDR3 sequence is 15 residues long. Germline V gives CDR1 MNHEY, CDR2 SVGEGT. The CDR3 nucleotides read TGTGCCAGCAGACTCAGGGGTGTGGTCCGAGATACGCAGTATTTT. It yields the protein CASRLRGVVRDTQYF.

This clonotype occurred once. The genes are TRBV2 and TRBJ2-7, with 14 bases that match TRBD2. The CDR3 runs to 14 residues. Germline CDR1 SNHLY, CDR2 FYNNEI. V gave up 7 bases and J gave up 7 bases; unmatched junction bases: 6. CDR3 loop: CASKTSGGVTEQYF. DNA of the CDR3: TGTGCCAGCAAGACTAGCGGGGGGGTCACTGAGCAGTACTTC.

The chain employs TRBV6-2 or TRBV6-3 and TRBJ2-1; 11 bases agree with TRBD2. Germline V gene sequence: CDR1 MNHEY, CDR2 SVGEGT. This CDR3 is built from 15 residues. The V and J ends lost 0 bases and 8 bases, in that order; junction bases with no gene match: 3. CDR3 nucleotides: TGTGCCAGCAGTTACTCCCTAGCGGGGGGTTATGAGCAGTTCTTC. This sequence encodes CASSYSLAGGYEQFF.

The sample holds a few counts of this clonotype. The J gene is TRBJ1-2, the V gene TRBV7-8; D call uncertain. Germline CDR1 SGHVS, CDR2 FQNEAQ. The V gene lost 5 bases and the J gene lost 2 bases, with 12 bases spanning the gap. The CDR3 totals 14 residues. The CDR3 DNA follows: TGTGCCAGCAGCGGCCGTATGGAAAACTATGGCTACACCTTC. Residues: CASSGRMENYGYTF.

This clonotype occurred a few times. This chain links TRBV20-1 with TRBJ2-4; 8 nucleotides align to TRBD2. J gave up 5 bases and V 7 bases, and 7 bases lay outside the gene matches. There are 13 residues in the CDR3. Germline V CDR1 and CDR2: DFQATT, SNEGSKA (reference sequence). The CDR3 DNA reads TGCAGTGTTAAGGCGGGACTAGAAAACATTCAGTACTTC. This gives the protein CSVKAGLENIQYF.

A few counts support this clonotype. The rearrangement joins TRBV6-6 to TRBJ2-7, with TRBD1 matching over 8 bases. The germline V gene encodes CDR1 MNHNY and CDR2 SVGAGI (reference sequence). V dropped 5 bases and J dropped 3; count of bases not matched to a gene: 9. The CDR3 spans 15 residues. CDR3 region: CASSATGGLIYEQYF. For the CDR3, the DNA is TGTGCCAGCAGTGCTACAGGGGGTTTAATCTACGAGCAGTACTTC.

The CDR3 DNA reads TGTGCCAGCAGTGGGGGCCGGACCATAGGCACCTACGAGCAGTACTTC. Translating it yields CASSGGRTIGTYEQYF. The chain carries TRBV6-2 or TRBV6-3 and TRBJ2-7, with D possibly being TRBD1 (6 bases). Germline CDR1 is MNHEY and CDR2 is SVGEGT. V lost 5 bases to trimming and J lost 2 bases, with 19 bases between them. The CDR3 runs 16 residues.